A selection of T cell receptor beta chains follows, all from one sample in a study of cytomegalovirus exposure and HLA in healthy donors. Repertoires were generated with immunoSEQ multiplex PCR, while TCRdb's copy carries only in-frame clones and drops some. This sample contains about 77,000 clones. The sample comprised PBMCs. These receptors originate from a man aged 50 to 60 in good health and CMV-seropositive. Both conserved end residues are part of each CDR3. D genes are given only for firm matches.

>NA|TRBJ1-1|TRBV5-1
TGCGCCAGCAGCTTGGGGGTGGGAGGTGTAAATGAAGCTTTCTTT
CASSLGVGGVNEAFF
>NA|TRBJ2-2|TRBV27
TGTGCCAGCAGTTTAAGGGACTCCTTCACCGGGGAGCTGTTTTTT
CASSLRDSFTGELFF
>NA|TRBJ1-1|TRBV6-5
TGTGCCAGCAGTTTGTACAGGAGAATGAACACTGAAGCTTTCTTT
CASSLYRRMNTEAFF
>NA|TRBJ1-1|TRBV19
TGTGCCAGTAGTCGGCCTTTCCGTCGGGGCACTGAAGCTTTCTTT
CASSRPFRRGTEAFF
>NA|TRBJ1-1|TRBV11-2
TGTGCCAGCAGCTTTTCGGGCACTGAAGCTTTCTTT
CASSFSGTEAFF
>TRBD1|TRBJ1-5|TRBV2
TGTGCCAGCAGCGAAGACAGGGGGGCTCAGCCCCAGCATTTT
CASSEDRGAQPQHF
>TRBD2|TRBJ2-7|TRBV19
TGTGCCAGCTCATCTAGGAGCGGGAGTGGCTACGAGCAGTACTTC
CASSSRSGSGYEQYF
>NA|TRBJ1-5|TRBV19
TGTGCCAGTAACCCGGGACTGAATAGCAATCAGCCCCAGCATTTT
CASNPGLNSNQPQHF
>TRBD1|TRBJ2-3|TRBV18
TGTGCCAGCTCACCCTCCCCACAGACAGGGGATACGCAGTATTTT
CASSPSPQTGDTQYF
>TRBD2|TRBJ2-3|TRBV5-4
TGTGCCAGCAGCTTGCCAGCGGGGGGCACAGATACGCAGTATTTT
CASSLPAGGTDTQYF
>NA|TRBJ1-4|TRBV5-1
TGCGCCAGCAGCTTGGGGGAGACCAATGGGGAAAAACTGTTTTTT
CASSLGETNGEKLFF
>TRBD1|TRBJ1-1|TRBV10-3
TGTGCCATCAGTGAGAGAGGGGGCGCGAGCACTGAAGCTTTCTTT
CAISERGGASTEAFF
>NA|TRBJ2-3|TRBV9
TGTGCCAGCAGCGCGGGACTGATTAGCACAGATACGCAGTATTTT
CASSAGLISTDTQYF
>NA|TRBJ1-6|TRBV4-1
TGCGCCAGCAGCCAAGATCAGAATTCACCCCTCCACTTT
CASSQDQNSPLHF
>NA|TRBJ2-7|TRBV27
TGTGCCAGCAGTTTGGAGGGGAACGAGCAGTACTTC
CASSLEGNEQYF
>NA|TRBJ2-3|TRBV7-9
TGTGCCAGCAGCTTAGGGGGAGAGACAGATACGCAGTATTTT
CASSLGGETDTQYF
>TRBD1|TRBJ2-3|TRBV5-6
TGTGCCAGCAGCCCCGGGACAGGGACAGCAGATACGCAGTATTTT
CASSPGTGTADTQYF
>TRBD2|TRBJ2-7|TRBV7-9
TGTGCCATCCAGACTAGCGGGAGCTCCTACGAGCAGTACTTC
CAIQTSGSSYEQYF
>NA|TRBJ1-2|TRBV6-1
TGTGCCAGCAGTGAAACGGGGGGCTATGGCTACACCTTC
CASSETGGYGYTF
>NA|TRBJ1-2|TRBV28
TGTGCCAGCAGTACACTATTGGATGGCTACACCTTC
CASSTLLDGYTF
>NA|TRBJ1-6|TRBV7-2
TGTGCCAGCAGCCCAGACACCCTCTATAATTCACCCCTCCACTTT
CASSPDTLYNSPLHF
>TRBD2|TRBJ2-1|TRBV9
TGTGCCAGCAGCGTAGGACTAGCGGGAGGACGGGGCTATGAGCAGTTCTTC
CASSVGLAGGRGYEQFF
>TRBD1|TRBJ2-7|TRBV5-8
TGTGCCAGCAGTTGGGGACAGGGAACCTACGAGCAGTACTTC
CASSWGQGTYEQYF
>NA|TRBJ1-2|TRBV5-1
TGCGCCAGCAGCTTGGGGAGCTATGGCTACACCTTC
CASSLGSYGYTF
>NA|TRBJ2-5|TRBV5-6
TGTGCCAGCAGCTTAGGTGGGGGGGAGACCCAGTACTTC
CASSLGGGETQYF
>NA|TRBJ1-5|TRBV6-1
TGTGCCAGCAGAAGACAGGAGAATCAGCCCCAGCATTTT
CASRRQENQPQHF
>NA|TRBJ1-1|TRBV7-2
TGTGCCAGCGGGTCGGACATCGGCACTGAAGCTTTCTTT
CASGSDIGTEAFF
>NA|TRBJ2-3|TRBV7-9
TGTGCCAGCAGCTTAGCGCCGGCGGCGTCGCAGTATTTT
CASSLAPAASQYF
>NA|TRBJ1-2|TRBV5-6
TGTGCCAGCAGCTTGGCCGGGGAATACTATGGCTACACCTTC
CASSLAGEYYGYTF
>NA|TRBJ2-2|TRBV21-1
TGTGCCAGCAGCAACCACCTTCCCGGGACAGGCCTGCTCTCGAACACCGGGGAGCTGTTTTTT
CASSNHLPGTGLLSNTGELFF
>NA|TRBJ1-3|TRBV11-1
TGTGCCAGCAGCCAACAGGGAAACACCATATATTTT
CASSQQGNTIYF
>NA|TRBJ1-1|TRBV7-6
TGTGCCAGCAGCTGGGCGGGGAACACTGAAGCTTTCTTT
CASSWAGNTEAFF